This T cell receptor (beta chain) was retrieved from a study of T cell repertoires in cytomegalovirus infection. About the study: Public TCR beta signature analysis indicated the presence of both CMV infection and matching HLA type.

Details on this clonotype: Its target is unknown.

Study-level findings and limits: Ex vivo responses were dominated by HLA-C-restricted CMV-specific TCR beta clonotypes.

TCRdb itself ran the reads through MiXCR, one entry per CDR3 protein. Of just under 550,000 distinct CDR3 sequences listed, about a quarter are singletons. The CDR3 is 14 residues long. V was clipped by 5 bases and J by 3 bases, with 13 bases between them. Germline CDR1 and CDR2: SQVTM and ANQGSEA. Sequenced sample: PBMCs. This sequence was found in a human donor in good health (CMV status not recorded). Some clones in this sample may be carry-over from other donors' samples. This chain connects TRBV29-1 to TRBJ2-2; D is undetermined. As DNA, the CDR3 is TGCAGCGTTCAGCTTCTAAGAGACACCGGGGAGCTGTTTTTT. Its translation: CSVQLLRDTGELFF.